This T cell receptor beta chain was captured in a study of blood T cell repertoires in COVID-19. Study-level background: Sites in the United States, Italy and Spain provided acute and convalescent COVID-19 samples. Sources were T cells, B-cell-depleted T cells, or PBMCs; the material itself was cDNA or gDNA.

The CDR3 length is 16 residues. Per germline, CDR1 PRHDT and CDR2 FYEKMQ (reference sequence). Between the trimmed V and J ends, which lost 1 base and 4 bases, there was a span of 14 bases. Original analysis: Nucleated cell number was recorded as an estimate derived from reference gene primer amplification. The data were produced by immunoSEQ multiplex PCR, yet TCRdb's version contains in-frame clones alone and is incomplete. V, J and clone size are taken as reported in that table, and D and trimming were inferred from the DNA itself. The data contain tens of thousands of clones, around 76% of them singletons.

This sequence joins TRBV13 and TRBJ2-1, with TRBD1 as a possible D gene (5 bases). Sequencing used peripheral blood. The receptor was isolated from a man aged 45-65 years with active or convalescent COVID-19. DNA of the CDR3: TGTGCCAGCAGCTTAGATGCAGGGTCTGGGTACAATGAGCAGTTCTTC. Translating gives CASSLDAGSGYNEQFF.